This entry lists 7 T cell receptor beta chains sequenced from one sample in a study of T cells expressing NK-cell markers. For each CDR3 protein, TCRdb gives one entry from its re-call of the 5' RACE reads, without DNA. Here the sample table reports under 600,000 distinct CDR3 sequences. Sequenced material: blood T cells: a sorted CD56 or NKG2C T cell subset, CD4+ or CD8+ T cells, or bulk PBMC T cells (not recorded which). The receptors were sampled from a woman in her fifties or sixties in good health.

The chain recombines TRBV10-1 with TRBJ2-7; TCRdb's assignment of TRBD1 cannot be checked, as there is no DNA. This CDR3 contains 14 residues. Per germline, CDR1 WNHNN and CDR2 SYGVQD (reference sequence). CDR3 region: CASGKGGSSYEQYF.

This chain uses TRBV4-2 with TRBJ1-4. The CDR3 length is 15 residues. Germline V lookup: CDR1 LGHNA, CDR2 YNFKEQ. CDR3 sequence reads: CASSRHPAGVEKLFF.

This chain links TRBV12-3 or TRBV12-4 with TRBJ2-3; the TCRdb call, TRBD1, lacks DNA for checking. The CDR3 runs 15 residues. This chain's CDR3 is CASSRQGPSTDTQYF.

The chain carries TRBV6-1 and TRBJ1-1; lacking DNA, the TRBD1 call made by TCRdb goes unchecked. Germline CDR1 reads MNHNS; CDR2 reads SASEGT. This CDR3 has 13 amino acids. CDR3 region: CASKVGANTEAFF.

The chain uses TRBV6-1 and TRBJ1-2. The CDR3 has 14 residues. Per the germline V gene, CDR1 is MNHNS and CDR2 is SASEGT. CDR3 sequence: CASTNEPTNYGYTF.

Here the CDR3 reads CASRGQTQYNEQFF. V and J are TRBV2 and TRBJ2-1; absent DNA, TCRdb's TRBD1 call cannot be checked. The germline gives CDR1 SNHLY, CDR2 FYNNEI. This CDR3 region has 14 residues.

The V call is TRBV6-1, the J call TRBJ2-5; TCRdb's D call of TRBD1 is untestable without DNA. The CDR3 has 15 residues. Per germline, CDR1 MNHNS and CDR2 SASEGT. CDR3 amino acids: CASTEWGDVLETQYF.